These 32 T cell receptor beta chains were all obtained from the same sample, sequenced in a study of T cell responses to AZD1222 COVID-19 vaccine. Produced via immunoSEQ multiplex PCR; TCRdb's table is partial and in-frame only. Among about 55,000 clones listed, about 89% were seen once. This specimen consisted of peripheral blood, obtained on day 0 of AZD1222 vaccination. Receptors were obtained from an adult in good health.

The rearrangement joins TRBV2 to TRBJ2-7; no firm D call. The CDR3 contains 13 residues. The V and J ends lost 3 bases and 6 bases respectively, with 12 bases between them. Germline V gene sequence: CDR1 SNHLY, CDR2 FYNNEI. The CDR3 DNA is TGTGCCAGCAGTGACAGGTGGCCAGCCGAGCAGTACTTC. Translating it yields CASSDRWPAEQYF.

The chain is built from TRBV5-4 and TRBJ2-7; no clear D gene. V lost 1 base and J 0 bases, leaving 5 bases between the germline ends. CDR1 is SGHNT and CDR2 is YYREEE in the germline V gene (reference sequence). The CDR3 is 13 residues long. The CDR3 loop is CASSLKGSYEQYF. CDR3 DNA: TGTGCCAGCAGCTTGAAGGGCTCCTACGAGCAGTACTTC.

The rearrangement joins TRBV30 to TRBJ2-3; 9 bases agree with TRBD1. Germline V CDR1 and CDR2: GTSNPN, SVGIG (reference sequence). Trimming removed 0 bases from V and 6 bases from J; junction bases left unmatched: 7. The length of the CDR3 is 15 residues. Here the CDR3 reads CAWSVLQGAKDTQYF. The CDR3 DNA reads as TGTGCCTGGAGTGTTTTACAGGGGGCTAAGGATACGCAGTATTTT.

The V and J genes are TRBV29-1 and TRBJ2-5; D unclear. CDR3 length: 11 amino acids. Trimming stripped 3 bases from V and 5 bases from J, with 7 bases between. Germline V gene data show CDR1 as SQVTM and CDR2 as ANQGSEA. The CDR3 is CSVDGRETQYF. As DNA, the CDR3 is TGCAGCGTTGACGGCAGGGAGACCCAGTACTTC.

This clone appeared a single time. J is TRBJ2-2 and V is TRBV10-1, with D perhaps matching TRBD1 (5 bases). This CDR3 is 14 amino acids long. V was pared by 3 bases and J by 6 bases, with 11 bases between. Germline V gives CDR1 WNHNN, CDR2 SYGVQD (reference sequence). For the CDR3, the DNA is TGCGCCAGCAGTGATGGGGCTCCCGCCGGGGAGCTGTTTTTT. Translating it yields CASSDGAPAGELFF.

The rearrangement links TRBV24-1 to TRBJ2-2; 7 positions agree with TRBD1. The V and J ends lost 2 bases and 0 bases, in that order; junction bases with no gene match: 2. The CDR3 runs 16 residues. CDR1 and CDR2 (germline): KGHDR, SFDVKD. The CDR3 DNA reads TGTGCCACCAGTGATTGGGGACAGTCGAACACCGGGGAGCTGTTTTTT. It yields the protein CATSDWGQSNTGELFF.

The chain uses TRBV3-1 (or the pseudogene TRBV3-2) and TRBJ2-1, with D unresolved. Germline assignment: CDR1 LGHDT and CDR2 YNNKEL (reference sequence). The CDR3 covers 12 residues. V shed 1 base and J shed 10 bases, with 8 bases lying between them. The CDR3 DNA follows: TGTGCCAGCAGCCAAGTTCGGCGGGAGCAGTTCTTC. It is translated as CASSQVRREQFF.

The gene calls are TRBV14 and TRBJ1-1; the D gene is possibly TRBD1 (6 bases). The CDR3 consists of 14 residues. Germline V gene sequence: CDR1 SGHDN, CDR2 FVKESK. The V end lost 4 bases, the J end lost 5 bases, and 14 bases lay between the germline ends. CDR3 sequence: CASSPRTGRTEAFF. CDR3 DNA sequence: TGTGCCAGCAGCCCTCGAACAGGGAGAACTGAAGCTTTCTTT.

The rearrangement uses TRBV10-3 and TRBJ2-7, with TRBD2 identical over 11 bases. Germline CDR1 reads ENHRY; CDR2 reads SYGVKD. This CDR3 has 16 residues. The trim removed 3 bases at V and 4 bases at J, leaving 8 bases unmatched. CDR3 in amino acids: CAISDRRLAGRYEQYF. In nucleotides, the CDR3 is TGTGCCATCAGTGATAGAAGACTAGCGGGAAGATACGAGCAGTACTTC.

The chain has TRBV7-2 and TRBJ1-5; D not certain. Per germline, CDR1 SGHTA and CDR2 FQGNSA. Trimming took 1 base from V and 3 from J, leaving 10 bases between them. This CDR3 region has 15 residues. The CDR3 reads CASSLGQQTNQPQHF. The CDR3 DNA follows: TGTGCCAGCAGCTTAGGTCAGCAAACCAATCAGCCCCAGCATTTT.

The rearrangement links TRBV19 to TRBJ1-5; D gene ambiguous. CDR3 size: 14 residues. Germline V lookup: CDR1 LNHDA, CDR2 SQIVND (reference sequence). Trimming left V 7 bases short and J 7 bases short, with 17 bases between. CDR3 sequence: CASMTLGNVQPQHF. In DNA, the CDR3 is TGTGCCAGTATGACTCTAGGGAATGTACAGCCCCAGCATTTT.

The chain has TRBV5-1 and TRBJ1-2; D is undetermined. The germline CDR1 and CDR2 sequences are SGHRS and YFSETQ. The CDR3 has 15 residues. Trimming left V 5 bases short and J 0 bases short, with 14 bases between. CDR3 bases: TGCGCCAGCAGACCCACCGACGGAGCTAACTATGGCTACACCTTC. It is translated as CASRPTDGANYGYTF.

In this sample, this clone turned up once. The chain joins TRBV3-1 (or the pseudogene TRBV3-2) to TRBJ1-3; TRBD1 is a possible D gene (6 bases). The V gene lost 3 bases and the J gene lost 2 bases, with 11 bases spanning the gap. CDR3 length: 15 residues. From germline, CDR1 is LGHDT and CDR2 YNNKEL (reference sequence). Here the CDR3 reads CASSQGGAAGNTIYF. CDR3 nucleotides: TGTGCCAGCAGCCAGGGGGGGGCAGCTGGAAACACCATATATTTT.

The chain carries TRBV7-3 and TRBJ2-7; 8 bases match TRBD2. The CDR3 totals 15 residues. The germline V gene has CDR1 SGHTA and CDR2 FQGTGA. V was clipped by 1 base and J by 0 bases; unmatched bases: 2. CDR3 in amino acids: CASSLRREVSYEQYF. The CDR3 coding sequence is TGTGCCAGCAGCTTAAGGCGGGAGGTCTCCTACGAGCAGTACTTC.

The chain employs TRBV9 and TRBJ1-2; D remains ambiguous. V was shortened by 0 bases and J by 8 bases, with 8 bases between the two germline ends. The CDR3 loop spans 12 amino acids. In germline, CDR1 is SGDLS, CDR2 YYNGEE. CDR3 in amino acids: CASSVEAGGYTF. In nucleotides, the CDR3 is TGTGCCAGCAGCGTAGAGGCGGGCGGCTACACCTTC.

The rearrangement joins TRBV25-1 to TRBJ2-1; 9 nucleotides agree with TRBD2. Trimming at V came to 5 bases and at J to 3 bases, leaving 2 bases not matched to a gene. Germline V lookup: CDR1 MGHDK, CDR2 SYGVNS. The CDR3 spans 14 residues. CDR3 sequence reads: CASSLAGSYNEQFF. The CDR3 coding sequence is TGTGCCAGCAGTCTAGCGGGAAGCTACAATGAGCAGTTCTTC.

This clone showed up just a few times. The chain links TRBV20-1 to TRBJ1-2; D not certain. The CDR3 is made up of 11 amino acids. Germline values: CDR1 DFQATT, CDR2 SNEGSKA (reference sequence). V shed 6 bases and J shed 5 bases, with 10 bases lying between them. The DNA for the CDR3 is TGCAGTGCCCCATTAGGGTATGGCTACACCTTC. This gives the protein CSAPLGYGYTF.

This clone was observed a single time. CDR3 nucleotides: TGTGCCAGCAGCCTCACGGGGCAGCCCCTCCACTTT. Amino acid sequence: CASSLTGQPLHF. The chain combines TRBV12-3 or TRBV12-4 with TRBJ1-6; TRBD1 is a possible D gene (5 bases). The CDR3 spans 12 residues. V was shortened by 6 bases and J by 13 bases, with 13 bases between the two germline ends.

The CDR3 region has the DNA TGCGCCAGCAGCCGTGTGCTGGGTGAAAAACTGTTTTTT. This translates into CASSRVLGEKLFF. The chain is built from TRBV4-1 and TRBJ1-4; D is ambiguous. Between the trimmed V and J ends, which lost 4 bases and 7 bases, there was a span of 10 bases. Germline assignment: CDR1 MGHRA and CDR2 YSYEKL. The CDR3 runs to 13 residues.

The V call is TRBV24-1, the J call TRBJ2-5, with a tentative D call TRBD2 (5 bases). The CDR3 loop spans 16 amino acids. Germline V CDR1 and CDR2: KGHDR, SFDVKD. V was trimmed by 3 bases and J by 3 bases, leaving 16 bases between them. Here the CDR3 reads CATSDRSGSNKETQYF. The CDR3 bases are TGTGCCACCAGTGATCGGTCGGGAAGCAACAAAGAGACCCAGTACTTC.

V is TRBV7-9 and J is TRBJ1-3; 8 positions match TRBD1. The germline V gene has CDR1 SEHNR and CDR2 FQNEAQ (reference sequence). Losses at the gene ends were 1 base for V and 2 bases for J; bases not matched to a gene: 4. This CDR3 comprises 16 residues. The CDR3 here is CASSLGLTGAGNTIYF. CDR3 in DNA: TGTGCCAGCAGCTTAGGTTTGACAGGGGCTGGAAACACCATATATTTT.

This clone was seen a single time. The CDR3 bases are TGTGCCAGCAGTTTTTCTGGGACAGGGAACACCGGGGAGCTGTTTTTT. This translates into CASSFSGTGNTGELFF. The chain carries TRBV28 and TRBJ2-2; 8 bases agree with TRBD1. The V gene end was trimmed by 3 bases and the J gene end by 1 base; junction bases not matched to a gene: 4. Germline assignment: CDR1 MDHEN and CDR2 SYDVKM. This CDR3 comprises 16 residues.

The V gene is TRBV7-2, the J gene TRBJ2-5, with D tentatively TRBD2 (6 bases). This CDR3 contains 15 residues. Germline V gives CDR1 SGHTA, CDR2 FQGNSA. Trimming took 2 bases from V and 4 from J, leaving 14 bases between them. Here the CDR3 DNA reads TGTGCCAGCAGCTTATCTTACGGGGGAGGAGAGACCCAGTACTTC. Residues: CASSLSYGGGETQYF.

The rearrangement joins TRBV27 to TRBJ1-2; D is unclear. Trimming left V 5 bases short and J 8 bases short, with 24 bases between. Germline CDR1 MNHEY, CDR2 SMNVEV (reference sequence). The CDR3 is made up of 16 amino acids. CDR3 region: CASSPQAQYGIRGYTF. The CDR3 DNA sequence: TGTGCCAGCAGTCCCCAAGCCCAATATGGCATTAGGGGCTACACCTTC.

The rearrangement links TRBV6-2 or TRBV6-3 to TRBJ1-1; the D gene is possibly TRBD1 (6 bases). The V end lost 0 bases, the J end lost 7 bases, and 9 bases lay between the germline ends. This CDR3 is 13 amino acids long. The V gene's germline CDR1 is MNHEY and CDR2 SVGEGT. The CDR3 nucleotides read TGTGCCAGCAGTTACTCCGGGGGCATTGAAGCTTTCTTT. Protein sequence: CASSYSGGIEAFF.

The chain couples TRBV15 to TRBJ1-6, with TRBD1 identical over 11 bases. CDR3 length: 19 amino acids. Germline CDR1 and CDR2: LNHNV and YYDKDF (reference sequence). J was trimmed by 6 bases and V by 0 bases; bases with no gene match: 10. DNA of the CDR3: TGTGCCACCAGCAGAGATTTGCCCGGACAGGGGGCGAGTAATTCACCCCTCCACTTT. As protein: CATSRDLPGQGASNSPLHF.

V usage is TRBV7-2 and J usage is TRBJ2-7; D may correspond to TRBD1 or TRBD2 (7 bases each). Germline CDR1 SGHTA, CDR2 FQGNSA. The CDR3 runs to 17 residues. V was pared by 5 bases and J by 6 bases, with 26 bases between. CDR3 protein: CASSTRQGAGGGGEQYF. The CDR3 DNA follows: TGTGCCAGCAGCACTCGACAGGGTGCAGGCGGGGGAGGCGAGCAGTACTTC.

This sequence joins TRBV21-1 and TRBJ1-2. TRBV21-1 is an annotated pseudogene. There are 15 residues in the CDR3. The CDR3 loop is CASSTPLRDLGGYTF. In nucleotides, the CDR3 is TGTGCCAGCAGCACCCCTCTTCGGGACCTGGGGGGCTACACCTTC.

The CDR3 is CAWGTSGNYNEQFF. The DNA for the CDR3 is TGTGCCTGGGGAACTAGCGGGAACTACAATGAGCAGTTCTTC. The rearrangement joins TRBV30 to TRBJ2-1, with 10 nucleotides matching TRBD2. The CDR3 totals 14 residues. The V and J ends lost 5 bases and 3 bases, in that order; junction bases with no gene match: 4. Germline CDR1 and CDR2: GTSNPN and SVGIG (reference sequence).

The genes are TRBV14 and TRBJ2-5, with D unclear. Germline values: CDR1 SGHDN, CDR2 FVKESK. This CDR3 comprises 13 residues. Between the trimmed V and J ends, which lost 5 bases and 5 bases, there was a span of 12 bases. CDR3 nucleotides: TGTGCCAGCAGCGAAGGCTGGTGGGAGACCCAGTACTTC. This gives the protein CASSEGWWETQYF. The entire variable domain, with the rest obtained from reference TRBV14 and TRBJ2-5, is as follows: EAGVTQFPSHSVIEKGQTVTLRCDPISGHDNLYWYRRVMGKEIKFLLHFVKESKQDESGMPNNRFLAERTGGTYSTLKVQPAELEDSGVYFCASSEGWWETQYFGPGTRLLVL.

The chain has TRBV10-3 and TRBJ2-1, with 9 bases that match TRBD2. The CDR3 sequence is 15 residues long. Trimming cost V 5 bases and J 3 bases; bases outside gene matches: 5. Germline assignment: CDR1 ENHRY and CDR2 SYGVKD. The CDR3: CAISSGTSSYNEQFF. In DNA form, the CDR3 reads TGTGCCATCAGTTCCGGGACTAGCAGCTACAATGAGCAGTTCTTC.

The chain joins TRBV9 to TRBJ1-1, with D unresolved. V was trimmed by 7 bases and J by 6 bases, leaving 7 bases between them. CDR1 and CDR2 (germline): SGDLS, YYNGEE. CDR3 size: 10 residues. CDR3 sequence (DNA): TGTGCCAGCGGAGGCCCTGAAGCTTTCTTT. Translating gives CASGGPEAFF.